This T cell receptor beta chain was sequenced for a study of blood T cell repertoires in COVID-19. Whole-study context: The United States, Italy and Spain provided the acute and convalescent COVID-19 samples. PBMCs, B-cell-depleted T cells, or T cells provided the cDNA or gDNA that made up the material.

Source study methods: Estimation of nucleated cell counts was performed using reference gene primer amplification. Assay used: immunoSEQ multiplex PCR; TCRdb lists only in-frame clones, some missing. V, J and clone size reflect that table, while D and trimming were determined from the DNA. The sample consists of about 81,000 clones, roughly 90% of them appearing once. Germline V gene sequence: CDR1 MNHNS, CDR2 SASEGT. The CDR3 contains 14 residues. V lost 2 bases and J lost 6; bases outside the gene matches: 1. The V gene is TRBV6-1, the J gene TRBJ2-2, with 9 bases lining up with TRBD1. The source is a man aged 70 or older with active or convalescent COVID-19. Sequenced input: peripheral blood. The CDR3 here is CASSERQGAGELFF. The CDR3 DNA is TGTGCCAGCAGTGAACGACAGGGGGCCGGGGAGCTGTTTTTT.